By its share, the clone carrying this T cell receptor beta chain is large. The antigen is not known. Study findings and constraints: Greatest tumor Treg TCR overlap was with tumor naive CD4+ cells. The TCR gene usage of tumor memory CD4+ T cells clustered together with blood and lymph node memory CD4+ cells and with lymph node naive CD4+ cells. Naive CD4+ cells shared about 13% of tumor Treg sequences.

Amplification of TRBV12-4/TRBJ1-2 clonotypes used adaptor-ligated barcode primers. TCRdb independently ran MiXCR on the multiplex PCR reads; one entry per CDR3 protein. This sample has over 90 distinct CDR3 sequences, with approximately 23% found just once. The CDR3 has 13 residues. V was clipped by 6 bases and J by 7 bases; unmatched bases: 7. Tregs were sorted as CD4+CD25+CD127-/low cells. This TCR was sampled from a female donor with breast cancer. Sequences were obtained from tumor-infiltrating Tregs sorted from the breast tumor. The chain has TRBV12-3 or TRBV12-4 and TRBJ1-2, with 8 positions matching TRBD1. CDR3 coding DNA: TGTGCCAGCAGCCTAGGACAGGGTAGTGGCTACACCTTC. It codes for CASSLGQGSGYTF.